This TCR beta chain was sequenced for a study of neurological immune-mediated disorders. Broader study findings: There were no CDR3 amino acid sequences shared by expanded clones across subjects, a result suggesting private repertoires in all groups.

TCRdb analysed the 5' RACE reads with MiXCR anew, one entry per CDR3 protein. This sample has 60,000 to 75,000 distinct CDR3 sequences; 8.5% to 10% occur once, and the top ten carry roughly an eighth. This clonotype was counted ten times or more. What it binds is not known. Indicated time point: longitudinal time-point 2. Unsorted libraries used 2 million PBMCs kept at -80 degrees C. Sequencing input: PBMCs. The source of this sequence is a man aged 25 to 45 in good health.

This chain's CDR3 is CASSSSGRLNLTNTGELFF. CDR3 DNA sequence: TGTGCCAGCAGCTCTAGCGGGAGGCTAAACCTAACAAACACCGGGGAGCTGTTTTTT. The chain couples TRBV7-2 to TRBJ2-2; TRBD2 agrees at 11 bases. The V segment lost 4 bases and the J segment 2 bases; nucleotides outside the gene matches: 12. This CDR3 contains 19 residues. The germline V gene encodes CDR1 SGHTA and CDR2 FQGNSA.